The present entry profiles one TCR beta chain with its context. CDR1 SGHDT and CDR2 YYEEEE come from the germline V gene. V shed 0 bases and J shed 4 bases, with 8 bases lying between them. The CDR3 loop spans 14 amino acids. The data are from a study of blood T cell repertoires in COVID-19. Study details: Some COVID-19 samples were acute and others convalescent; all came from the United States, Italy and Spain. From T cells, B-cell-depleted T cells, or PBMCs came the material, which was cDNA or gDNA.

In the study's own analysis: Amplification of reference gene primers provided the estimated nucleated cell counts. The data were produced by immunoSEQ multiplex PCR, yet TCRdb's version contains in-frame clones alone and is incomplete. The V and J calls and clone size are taken from that table; D and trimming were inferred from the DNA. There are over 90,000 clones in the sample; about 74% occur only once, and over 3.5% lies in the top ten. The rearrangement links TRBV5-6 to TRBJ1-3; no reliable D call. Sequenced: peripheral blood. The TCR comes from a man between 65 and 85 years old with COVID-19, enrolled during active disease. The CDR3 DNA reads TGTGCCAGCAGCTTGGCCGGGTTCGGAAACACCATATATTTT. Protein product: CASSLAGFGNTIYF.